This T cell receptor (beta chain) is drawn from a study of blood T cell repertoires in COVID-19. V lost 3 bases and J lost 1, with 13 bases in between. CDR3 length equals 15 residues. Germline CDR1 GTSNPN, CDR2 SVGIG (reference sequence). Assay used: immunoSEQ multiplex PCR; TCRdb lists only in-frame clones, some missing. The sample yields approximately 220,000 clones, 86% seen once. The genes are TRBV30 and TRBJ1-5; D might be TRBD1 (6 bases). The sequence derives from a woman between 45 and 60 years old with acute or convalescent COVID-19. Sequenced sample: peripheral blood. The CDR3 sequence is CAWSNTGFSNQPQHF. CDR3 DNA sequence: TGTGCCTGGAGCAATACAGGGTTCAGCAATCAGCCCCAGCATTTT.